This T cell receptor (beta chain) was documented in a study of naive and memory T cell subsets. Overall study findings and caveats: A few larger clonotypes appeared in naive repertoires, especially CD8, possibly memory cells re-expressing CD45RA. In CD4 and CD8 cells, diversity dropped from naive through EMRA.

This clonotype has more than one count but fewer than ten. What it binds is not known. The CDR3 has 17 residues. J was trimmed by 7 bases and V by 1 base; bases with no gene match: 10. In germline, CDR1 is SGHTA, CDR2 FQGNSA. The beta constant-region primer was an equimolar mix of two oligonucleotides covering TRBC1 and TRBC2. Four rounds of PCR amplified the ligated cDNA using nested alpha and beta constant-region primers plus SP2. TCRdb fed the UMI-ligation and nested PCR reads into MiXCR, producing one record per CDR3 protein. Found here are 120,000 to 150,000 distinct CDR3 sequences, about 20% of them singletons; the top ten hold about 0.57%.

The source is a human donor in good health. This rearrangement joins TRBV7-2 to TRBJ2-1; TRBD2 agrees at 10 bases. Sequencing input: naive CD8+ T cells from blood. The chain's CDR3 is CASSLDPAGGVWNEQFF. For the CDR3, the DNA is TGTGCCAGCAGCTTAGACCCAGCGGGGGGGGTTTGGAATGAGCAGTTCTTC.